This T cell receptor (beta chain) originates from a study of blood T cell repertoires in COVID-19. Study-wide background: Samples taken during acute and convalescent COVID-19 were collected in the United States, Italy and Spain. T cells, B-cell-depleted T cells, or PBMCs supplied cDNA or gDNA.

In the original processing: Nucleated cell counts were estimated from reference gene primer amplification. Assay used: immunoSEQ multiplex PCR; TCRdb lists only in-frame clones, some missing. D and trimming come from the DNA, and the V and J calls and clone size come from that table. Of about 170,000 clones listed, around 85% are singletons. Followed longitudinally, the Seattle patients had been enrolled during active infection. There are 16 residues in the CDR3. Germline V gene lookup returns CDR1 MDHEN and CDR2 SYDVKM. V lost 3 bases and J lost 4, with 18 bases in between. The genes are TRBV28 and TRBJ1-2; tentatively, D is TRBD1 (5 bases). Source material: peripheral blood. The clonotype was recovered from a woman aged 80 or older with COVID-19, enrolled during active disease. The CDR3: CASSFYRGGRLYGYTF. The CDR3 DNA follows: TGTGCCAGCAGTTTCTACCGGGGGGGACGGCTCTATGGCTACACCTTC.